One T cell receptor beta chain is described in this entry. Its antigen is not identified. V shed 6 bases, J shed 4 bases, and the junction held 11 bases outside the gene matches. The V gene's germline CDR1 is SQVTM and CDR2 ANQGSEA. There are 15 residues in the CDR3. This sample is part of a study of T-cell reconstitution after alpha-beta-depleted transplantation in children. Study results and limitations: Surviving recipient T cells and intrathymic progenitors accounted for some patients' high TCRbeta diversity at day 60. Where alpha-beta T cells came from about two months after transplant was reportedly several hundred expanded graft clones.

Library preparation (for TCRbeta) was performed with unique molecular identifiers. TCRdb reanalysed the PCR reads using MiXCR and keeps one entry per CDR3 protein. The sample carries approximately 210,000 distinct CDR3 sequences, about 15% recorded once. This clonotype was sampled from a male patient aged 2-9 years who had a stem cell transplant for acute lymphoblastic leukemia, so the T cells may come from the graft donor. The chain joins TRBV29-1 to TRBJ1-5; 8 bases are a match to TRBD1. The material was PBMCs, mostly from graft donor cells, obtained 360 days after TCRalphabeta/CD19-depleted stem cell transplant. This CDR3 is CSVAIGQGMNQPQHF. The DNA of the CDR3 is TGCAGCGTGGCAATCGGACAGGGTATGAATCAGCCCCAGCATTTT.